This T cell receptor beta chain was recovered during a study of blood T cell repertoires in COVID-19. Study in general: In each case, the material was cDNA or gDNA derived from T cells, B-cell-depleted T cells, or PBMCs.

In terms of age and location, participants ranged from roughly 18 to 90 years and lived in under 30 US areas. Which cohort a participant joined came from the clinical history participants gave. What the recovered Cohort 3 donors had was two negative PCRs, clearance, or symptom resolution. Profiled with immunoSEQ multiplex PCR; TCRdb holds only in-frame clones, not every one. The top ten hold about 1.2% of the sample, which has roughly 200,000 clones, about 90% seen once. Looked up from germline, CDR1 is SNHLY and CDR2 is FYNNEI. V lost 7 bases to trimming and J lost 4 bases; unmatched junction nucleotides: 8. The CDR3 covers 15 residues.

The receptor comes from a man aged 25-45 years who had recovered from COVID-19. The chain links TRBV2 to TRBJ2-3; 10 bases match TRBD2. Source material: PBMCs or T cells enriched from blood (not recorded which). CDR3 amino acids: CASKFSAGGADTQYF. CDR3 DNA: TGTGCCAGCAAGTTTTCAGCGGGAGGGGCAGATACGCAGTATTTT.